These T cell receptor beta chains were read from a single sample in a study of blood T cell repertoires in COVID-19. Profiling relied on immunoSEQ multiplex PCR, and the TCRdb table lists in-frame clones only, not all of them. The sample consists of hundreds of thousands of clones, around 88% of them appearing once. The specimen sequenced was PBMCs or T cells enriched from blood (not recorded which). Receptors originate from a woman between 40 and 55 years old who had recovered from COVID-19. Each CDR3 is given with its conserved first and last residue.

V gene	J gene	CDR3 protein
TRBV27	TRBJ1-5	CASSFEGPGVSNQPQHF
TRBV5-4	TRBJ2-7	CASSPELASSYEQYF
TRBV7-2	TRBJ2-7	CASSLRLAGRSYEQYF
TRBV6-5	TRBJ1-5	CASSSGGTGYQPQHF
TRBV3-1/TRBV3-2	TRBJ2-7	CASKELAFYEQYF
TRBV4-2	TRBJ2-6	CASSQGQENSGANVLTF
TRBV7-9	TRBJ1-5	CASSLPGQAYPQHF
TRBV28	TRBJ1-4	CASGLRGRANEKLFF
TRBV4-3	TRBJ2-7	CASSRDFGTSGNYEQYF
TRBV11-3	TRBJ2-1	CASSPGGFAYNEQFF
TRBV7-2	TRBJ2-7	CASSQVGGPWDEQYF
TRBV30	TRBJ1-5	CAWSVSVGGPQHF
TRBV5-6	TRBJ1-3	CASSYRGTSGNTIYF
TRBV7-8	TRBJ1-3	CASRLASGNTIYF
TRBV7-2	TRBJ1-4	CASSVQGALTNEKLFF
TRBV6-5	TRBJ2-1	CASSSGRGWVLEQFF